This T cell receptor beta chain is drawn from a study of blood T cell repertoires in COVID-19. Study-level background: In each case, the material was cDNA or gDNA derived from T cells, B-cell-depleted T cells, or PBMCs.

This clone was detected a few times. V was clipped by 3 bases and J by 4 bases; unmatched bases: 1. The germline V gene encodes CDR1 LGHDT and CDR2 YNNKEL (reference sequence). CDR3 length: 14 residues. In the authors' workflow: Counts of nucleated cells, estimated from reference gene primer amplification, were obtained. Generated by immunoSEQ multiplex PCR, the TCRdb table keeps only in-frame clones and is missing some. V and J calls plus clone size are reproduced from that table; the DNA served to infer D and trimming. The profile shows approximately 40,000 clones, about 88% of them singletons. The chain couples TRBV3-1 (or the pseudogene TRBV3-2) to TRBJ2-7; 12 bases line up with TRBD2. The sample consisted of peripheral blood. This clonotype was sampled from a human donor in a cohort sampled during active COVID-19. The CDR3 region is CASSQGLAGYEQYF. The CDR3, as DNA: TGTGCCAGCAGCCAGGGACTAGCGGGTTACGAGCAGTACTTC.